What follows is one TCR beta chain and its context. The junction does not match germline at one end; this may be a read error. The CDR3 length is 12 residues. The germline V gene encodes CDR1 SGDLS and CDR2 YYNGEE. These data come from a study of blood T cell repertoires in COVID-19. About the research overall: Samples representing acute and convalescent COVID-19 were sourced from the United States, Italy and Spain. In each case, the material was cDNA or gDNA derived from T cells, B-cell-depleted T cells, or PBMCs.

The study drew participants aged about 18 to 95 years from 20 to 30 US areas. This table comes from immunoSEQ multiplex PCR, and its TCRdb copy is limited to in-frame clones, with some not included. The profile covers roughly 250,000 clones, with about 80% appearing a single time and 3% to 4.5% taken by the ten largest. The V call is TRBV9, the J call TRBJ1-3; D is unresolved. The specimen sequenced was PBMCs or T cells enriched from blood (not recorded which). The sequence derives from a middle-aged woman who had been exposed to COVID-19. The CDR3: CASSVAVEPLAF. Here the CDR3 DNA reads TGTGCCAGCAGCGTAGCTGTGGAGCCCCTCGCTTTT.